What follows are 20 T cell receptor beta chains derived from one specimen sequenced in a study of blood T cell repertoires in COVID-19. TCRdb keeps only in-frame clones here, not all; method: immunoSEQ multiplex PCR. This table has 130,000 or so clones, 80% to 85% appearing once. The sequenced sample was PBMCs or T cells enriched from blood (not recorded which). These receptors originate from a man younger than 40 who had recovered from COVID-19.

Regarding this clone: The sample holds other DNA sequences that translate to the same CDR3. This chain joins TRBV6-1 and TRBJ2-3, with 14 bases lining up with TRBD2. Germline V gene data show CDR1 as MNHNS and CDR2 as SASEGT. The CDR3 length is 15 residues. V lost 3 bases and J lost 4; bases outside the gene matches: 0. The CDR3 spells CASSETSGGADTQYF. Written as DNA, the CDR3 is TGTGCCAGCAGTGAGACTAGCGGGGGGGCAGATACGCAGTATTTT.

This chain links TRBV5-8 with TRBJ2-3, with D maybe TRBD2 (6 bases). Trimming pared 4 bases from V and 3 bases from J, leaving 15 bases between. The CDR3 extends over 15 amino acids. Germline loops: CDR1 SGHTS, CDR2 YDEGEE. The CDR3 is CASSLLAVGTDTQYF. CDR3 in DNA: TGTGCCAGCAGCCTATTAGCGGTGGGGACAGATACGCAGTATTTT. The entire variable domain, with the rest obtained from reference TRBV5-8 and TRBJ2-3, is as follows: EAGVTQSPTHLIKTRGQQATLRCSPISGHTSVYWYQQALGLGLQFLLWYDEGEERNRGNFPPRFSGRQFPNYSSELNVNALELEDSALYLCASSLLAVGTDTQYFGPGTRLTVL.

The genes are TRBV5-8 and TRBJ2-1; a weak D match, TRBD1 (6 bases). The CDR3 spans 13 residues. The V end lost 4 bases, the J end lost 4 bases, and 9 bases lay between the germline ends. Germline assignment: CDR1 SGHTS and CDR2 YDEGEE. CDR3 bases: TGTGCCAGCAGCCCGGGACAATACAATGAGCAGTTCTTC. The encoded protein is CASSPGQYNEQFF.

The CDR3 nucleotides are TGTGCCACCAGCAGCCGGGGGTCGGCGGGACGGGAGCAGTACTTC. It specifies CATSSRGSAGREQYF. The rearrangement links TRBV15 to TRBJ2-7; D is possibly TRBD2 (6 bases). The CDR3 totals 15 residues. Trimming left V 3 bases short and J 7 bases short, with 19 bases between. Germline V gene sequence: CDR1 LNHNV, CDR2 YYDKDF (reference sequence).

This rearrangement joins TRBV18 to TRBJ1-1; 11 nucleotides match TRBD1. With V trimmed by 1 base and J by 5 bases, 9 bases remained unmatched. CDR3 length equals 17 residues. CDR1 is KGHSH and CDR2 is LQKENI in the germline V gene. The CDR3 DNA is TGTGCCAGCTCACCACAATCCGGGACAGGGGGAGGAACTGAAGCTTTCTTT. Protein product: CASSPQSGTGGGTEAFF.

The CDR3 spells CASSPPPGLAGGLDEQYV. For the CDR3, the DNA is TGTGCCAGCTCACCACCTCCGGGACTAGCGGGGGGGCTGGACGAGCAGTACGTC. The chain joins TRBV18 to TRBJ2-7; TRBD2 agrees at 16 bases. In germline, CDR1 is KGHSH, CDR2 LQKENI. The CDR3 contains 18 residues. With 0 bases clipped from V and 5 bases from J, the junction kept 7 bases outside the gene matches.

The gene calls are TRBV9 and TRBJ2-7, with D unresolved. This CDR3 region has 14 residues. V was clipped by 0 bases and J by 6 bases, with 13 bases between them. Germline CDR1 reads SGDLS; CDR2 reads YYNGEE. CDR3: CASSVGPERGEQYF. Here the CDR3 DNA reads TGTGCCAGCAGCGTAGGCCCCGAGAGAGGCGAGCAGTACTTC. The full variable domain, its missing parts supplied by reference TRBV9 and TRBJ2-7, is DSGVTQTPKHLITATGQRVTLRCSPRSGDLSVYWYQQSLDQGLQFLIQYYNGEERAKGNILERFSAQQFPDLHSELNLSSLELGDSALYFCASSVGPERGEQYFGPGTRLTVT.

The chain joins TRBV11-2 to TRBJ2-5; TRBD1 matches at 9 bases. Germline values: CDR1 SGHAT, CDR2 FQNNGV. With V trimmed by 6 bases and J by 5 bases, 10 bases remained unmatched. This CDR3 is built from 15 residues. The chain's CDR3 is CASRTGQGEVETQYF. The CDR3 DNA follows: TGTGCCAGCAGGACGGGACAGGGCGAGGTCGAGACCCAGTACTTC.

V gene TRBV2 combines with J gene TRBJ1-2, with 7 bases that match TRBD1. The CDR3 contains 13 residues. Germline CDR1 reads SNHLY; CDR2 reads FYNNEI. V lost 7 bases to trimming and J lost 5 bases; unmatched junction nucleotides: 7. The CDR3 sequence is CASTSGQRYGYTF. The CDR3, as DNA: TGTGCCAGCACTTCGGGACAGCGATATGGCTACACCTTC.

The V call is TRBV19, the J call TRBJ2-4, with D maybe TRBD2 (6 bases). V lost 10 bases to trimming and J lost 8 bases, with 12 bases between them. CDR1 is LNHDA and CDR2 is SQIVND in the germline V gene (reference sequence). The CDR3 contains 11 residues. The CDR3 is CAIGTGDIQYF. CDR3 sequence (DNA): TGTGCCATTGGGACTGGAGACATTCAGTACTTC.

The gene calls are TRBV9 and TRBJ2-1, with TRBD1 identical over 7 bases. This CDR3 spans 15 amino acids. Trimming removed 0 bases from V and 10 bases from J; junction bases left unmatched: 10. Germline loops: CDR1 SGDLS, CDR2 YYNGEE. The CDR3 DNA follows: TGTGCCAGCAGCGTAGGATTGACAGGGAGTGACGAGCAGTTCTTC. Residues: CASSVGLTGSDEQFF.

As to this clone: The germline gene is not matched at one end of the junction; a read error may be the cause. The chain is built from TRBV27 and TRBJ2-5; D is perhaps TRBD1 (5 bases). CDR3 length equals 14 residues. Germline CDR1 reads MNHEY; CDR2 reads SMNVEV (reference sequence). This CDR3 reads CATSDGALSETQYF. As DNA, the CDR3 is TGTGCCACCAGTGATGGGGCGCTTTCGGAGACCCAGTACTTC.

The chain combines TRBV5-5 with TRBJ1-1, with D maybe TRBD1 (5 bases). There are 15 residues in the CDR3. V lost 6 bases and J lost 0, with 15 bases in between. Germline V lookup: CDR1 SGHKS, CDR2 YYEKEE (reference sequence). CDR3 sequence reads: CASTTSPQVNTEAFF. The CDR3 DNA reads TGTGCCAGCACCACGAGCCCACAGGTGAACACTGAAGCTTTCTTT.

This clone was observed a few times. The chain carries TRBV4-1 and TRBJ1-5, with D tentatively TRBD1 (5 bases). The CDR3 sequence is 17 residues long. V gave up 0 bases and J gave up 0 bases, with 12 bases separating them. The germline V gene has CDR1 MGHRA and CDR2 YSYEKL. The CDR3 DNA follows: TGCGCCAGCAGCCAAGATGACGACAGTTATAGCAATCAGCCCCAGCATTTT. It specifies CASSQDDDSYSNQPQHF.

The rearrangement joins TRBV9 to TRBJ2-2; 8 bases are a match to TRBD2. Looked up from germline, CDR1 is SGDLS and CDR2 is YYNGEE. The CDR3 loop spans 16 amino acids. V was pared by 3 bases and J by 4 bases, with 8 bases of the junction left unmatched. CDR3: CASSERLAGLTGELFF. The CDR3 nucleotides read TGTGCCAGCAGCGAGCGCCTAGCGGGTCTCACCGGGGAGCTGTTTTTT.

This clone was counted a single time. The chain recombines TRBV10-1 with TRBJ2-3; 8 bases agree with TRBD1. The V segment lost 6 bases and the J segment 5 bases; nucleotides outside the gene matches: 7. The length of the CDR3 is 14 residues. Looked up from germline, CDR1 is WNHNN and CDR2 is SYGVQD (reference sequence). CDR3 nucleotides: TGCGCCAGCAGCCCCCGGGACAGGTTAGATACGCAGTATTTT. Translating gives CASSPRDRLDTQYF.

J is TRBJ2-1 and V is TRBV10-3, with TRBD1 matching 7 bases. Germline V CDR1 and CDR2: ENHRY, SYGVKD. The CDR3 runs 16 residues. V lost 5 bases, J lost 8 bases, and 15 bases stayed unmatched. CDR3 region: CAISPDRRSFSDEQFF. CDR3 bases: TGTGCCATCAGTCCGGACAGGAGATCTTTTAGCGATGAGCAGTTCTTC.

The chain is built from TRBV24-1 and TRBJ2-2; 9 bases line up with TRBD2. The length of the CDR3 is 16 residues. Germline V lookup: CDR1 KGHDR, CDR2 SFDVKD. After removal of 3 bases from V and 7 bases from J, the junction contained 8 bases not matched to a gene. In nucleotides, the CDR3 is TGTGCCACCAGTGATCCGCTAGCGGGGAAAGGCGGGGAGCTGTTTTTT. Encoded protein: CATSDPLAGKGGELFF.

The chain recombines TRBV5-1 with TRBJ2-7; D possibly corresponds to TRBD2 (7 bases). In germline, CDR1 is SGHRS, CDR2 YFSETQ. Trimming took off 4 bases at V and 3 bases at J, with 14 bases between the two ends. The CDR3 spans 14 residues. The CDR3 sequence: CASSNGGLGYEQYF. The CDR3 DNA follows: TGCGCCAGCAGCAACGGGGGGCTTGGCTACGAGCAGTACTTC. The whole variable domain, remainder taken from reference TRBV5-1 and TRBJ2-7, is KAGVTQTPRYLIKTRGQQVTLSCSPISGHRSVSWYQQTPGQGLQFLFEYFSETQRNKGNFPGRFSGRQFSNSRSEMNVSTLELGDSALYLCASSNGGLGYEQYFGPGTRLTVT.

The V and J genes are TRBV10-3 and TRBJ2-7, with D perhaps matching TRBD1 (6 bases). V was trimmed by 5 bases and J by 4 bases, leaving 15 bases between them. This CDR3 is 14 amino acids long. Germline lookup yields CDR1 ENHRY and CDR2 SYGVKD. The chain's CDR3 is CAISRQGSPYEQYV. CDR3 coding DNA: TGTGCCATCAGTCGGCAGGGGTCCCCTTACGAGCAGTACGTC.